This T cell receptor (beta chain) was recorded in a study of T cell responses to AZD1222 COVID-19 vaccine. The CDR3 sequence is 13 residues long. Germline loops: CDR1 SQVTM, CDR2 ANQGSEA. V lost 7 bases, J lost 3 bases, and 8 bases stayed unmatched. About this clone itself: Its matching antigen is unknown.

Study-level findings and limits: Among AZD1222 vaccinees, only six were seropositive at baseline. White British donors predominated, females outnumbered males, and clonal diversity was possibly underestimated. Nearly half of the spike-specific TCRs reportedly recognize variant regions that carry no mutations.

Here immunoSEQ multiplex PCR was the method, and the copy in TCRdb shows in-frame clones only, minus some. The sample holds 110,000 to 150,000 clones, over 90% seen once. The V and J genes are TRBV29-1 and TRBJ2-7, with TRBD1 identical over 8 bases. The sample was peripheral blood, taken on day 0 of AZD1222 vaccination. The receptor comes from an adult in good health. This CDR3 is CSARTGSSYEQYF. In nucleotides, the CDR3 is TGCAGCGCCCGGACAGGGAGCAGCTACGAGCAGTACTTC.